These 19 T cell receptor beta chains came from one sample sequenced in a study of shared clonotypes between healthy human individuals. Measured with immunoSEQ multiplex PCR; TCRdb has only the in-frame clones, and not every one. The data hold around 2,100,000 clones, with approximately 94% observed a single time. Selected positively for CCR7 and CD45RO-negative, naive CD8 cells excluded terminally differentiated effector memory CD45RA+ cells. The sequenced sample was naive CD8+ T cells sorted from blood. Receptor source: a man aged 18 to 29 in good health.

The rearrangement uses TRBV5-6 and TRBJ1-2, with 7 bases identical to TRBD1. Germline-derived CDR1 and CDR2 are SGHDT and YYEEEE. The CDR3 totals 15 residues. The trim removed 3 bases at V and 4 bases at J, leaving 9 bases unmatched. CDR3 in amino acids: CASSWGTGAIYGYTF. The CDR3 nucleotides read TGTGCCAGCAGCTGGGGCACAGGGGCGATCTATGGCTACACCTTC.

The rearrangement uses TRBV7-2 and TRBJ2-2; 7 bases agree with TRBD2. Losses at the gene ends were 6 bases for V and 3 bases for J; bases not matched to a gene: 4. The CDR3 length is 14 residues. The germline V gene encodes CDR1 SGHTA and CDR2 FQGNSA. As DNA, the CDR3 is TGTGCCAGCAGACGCGGGGGTTACACCGGGGAGCTGTTTTTT. Its translation is CASRRGGYTGELFF.

The gene calls are TRBV11-3 and TRBJ2-5; a possible D gene is TRBD2 (6 bases). The CDR3 totals 15 residues. The ends were cut back, 5 bases at V and 5 bases at J, with 18 bases in the middle. CDR1 is SGHNT and CDR2 is YENEEA in the germline V gene. This CDR3 is CASSQSLGRGETQYF. The CDR3 DNA reads as TGTGCCAGCAGCCAGAGCCTGGGCCGGGGGGAGACCCAGTACTTC. The full variable domain, its missing parts supplied by reference TRBV11-3 and TRBJ2-5, is EAGVVQSPRYKIIEKKQPVAFWCNPISGHNTLYWYLQNLGQGPELLIRYENEEAVDDSQLPKDRFSAERLKGVDSTLKIQPAELGDSAVYLCASSQSLGRGETQYFGPGTRLLVL.

V is TRBV5-1 and J is TRBJ1-5; a weak D match, TRBD1 (6 bases). CDR3 length equals 14 residues. Trimming removed 0 bases from V and 8 bases from J, with 12 bases in between. In germline, CDR1 is SGHRS, CDR2 YFSETQ. For the CDR3, the DNA is TGCGCCAGCAGCTTGGAGGGGGGCTTGGAGCCCCAGCATTTT. It translates to CASSLEGGLEPQHF. Looking up the rest from reference TRBV5-1 and TRBJ1-5 gives the full variable domain: KAGVTQTPRYLIKTRGQQVTLSCSPISGHRSVSWYQQTPGQGLQFLFEYFSETQRNKGNFPGRFSGRQFSNSRSEMNVSTLELGDSALYLCASSLEGGLEPQHFGDGTRLSIL.

In regard to this clone: The identical CDR3 is also encoded by other nucleotide sequences in the sample. The chain is built from TRBV4-1 and TRBJ1-1; perhaps TRBD1 as D (6 bases). This CDR3 is built from 15 residues. Germline V gene sequence: CDR1 MGHRA, CDR2 YSYEKL. V was trimmed by 1 base and J by 0 bases, leaving 9 bases between them. CDR3 sequence (DNA): TGCGCCAGCAGCCAAGGGAGGGGGTTGAACACTGAAGCTTTCTTT. Translating it yields CASSQGRGLNTEAFF.

The J gene is TRBJ2-3, the V gene TRBV4-1; TRBD2 might be the D (6 bases). The CDR3 has 15 amino acids. The ends were cut back, 0 bases at V and 2 bases at J, with 9 bases in the middle. Germline V CDR1 and CDR2: MGHRA, YSYEKL. The CDR3 sequence is CASSQESGATDTQYF. The CDR3 DNA reads TGCGCCAGCAGCCAAGAATCGGGAGCCACAGATACGCAGTATTTT.

This chain links TRBV30 with TRBJ2-3; D unclear. Between the trimmed V and J ends, which lost 5 bases and 6 bases, there was a span of 12 bases. The CDR3 has 12 amino acids. CDR1 and CDR2 from the germline V gene are GTSNPN and SVGIG (reference sequence). The CDR3 protein is CAWATEFDTQYF. In DNA form, the CDR3 reads TGTGCCTGGGCCACCGAGTTCGATACGCAGTATTTT. Drawing the rest from reference TRBV30 and TRBJ2-3, the complete variable domain is SQTIHQWPATLVQPVGSPLSLECTVEGTSNPNLYWYRQAAGRGLQLLFYSVGIGQISSEVPQNLSASRPQDRQFILSSKKLLLSDSGFYLCAWATEFDTQYFGPGTRLTVL.

As regards this clone: At the DNA level, this CDR3 is encoded by other sequences in the same sample as well. The chain has TRBV4-1 and TRBJ2-7; tentative D call: TRBD1 (6 bases). The CDR3 extends over 13 amino acids. Germline lookup yields CDR1 MGHRA and CDR2 YSYEKL. V lost 2 bases to trimming and J lost 4 bases, with 9 bases between them. The CDR3 DNA reads as TGCGCCAGCAGCCAAACAGGGACATACGAGCAGTACTTC. Translating it yields CASSQTGTYEQYF.

This rearrangement joins TRBV27 to TRBJ2-7, with TRBD1 matching 7 bases. V was pared by 4 bases and J by 3 bases, with 9 bases of the junction left unmatched. The CDR3 sequence is 15 residues long. Per the germline V gene, CDR1 is MNHEY and CDR2 is SMNVEV (reference sequence). The CDR3 sequence is CASSSRQGRFYEQYF. The CDR3, as DNA: TGTGCCAGCAGTTCCCGACAGGGCCGGTTCTACGAGCAGTACTTC.

The chain carries TRBV27 and TRBJ1-6, with D maybe TRBD1 (5 bases). CDR1 is MNHEY, CDR2 SMNVEV, per germline (reference sequence). V was cut by 6 bases and J by 8 bases, with 14 bases left in between. The CDR3 contains 14 residues. CDR3: CASSRQPWDSPLHF. CDR3 sequence (DNA): TGTGCCAGCAGCCGACAGCCTTGGGATTCACCCCTCCACTTT.

This clone has only a few counts. The chain joins TRBV6-6 to TRBJ2-2; no definite D call. The ends were cut back, 9 bases at V and 1 base at J, with 15 bases in the middle. Germline CDR1 and CDR2: MNHNY and SVGAGI (reference sequence). This CDR3 spans 15 amino acids. The CDR3 region is CASRFTAMNTGELFF. For the CDR3, the DNA is TGTGCCAGTAGATTTACAGCGATGAACACCGGGGAGCTGTTTTTT.

V usage is TRBV30 and J usage is TRBJ2-1, with D possibly TRBD2 on 6 matching bases. The CDR3 has 13 residues. Trimming removed 0 bases at V and 6 bases at J, with 9 bases between. Germline V gene lookup returns CDR1 GTSNPN and CDR2 SVGIG (reference sequence). The CDR3: CAWSVGGVNEQFF. In DNA, the CDR3 is TGTGCCTGGAGTGTAGGAGGGGTCAATGAGCAGTTCTTC.

The chain employs TRBV2 and TRBJ2-5; no reliable D call. CDR3 length equals 13 residues. CDR1 is SNHLY, CDR2 FYNNEI, per germline. Trimming stripped 4 bases from V and 0 bases from J, with 6 bases between. The DNA of the CDR3 is TGTGCCAGCAGTGGCAAAAACCAAGAGACCCAGTACTTC. This gives the protein CASSGKNQETQYF.

This clone has only one observation. J is TRBJ2-1 and V is TRBV7-9; TRBD2 matches 13 bases. The CDR3 has 19 residues. Losses at the gene ends were 6 bases for V and 0 bases for J; bases not matched to a gene: 11. Germline CDR1 reads SEHNR; CDR2 reads FQNEAQ (reference sequence). CDR3 protein: CASSYHTSGRAPSYNEQFF. CDR3 nucleotides: TGTGCCAGCAGTTACCATACTAGCGGGAGGGCCCCCTCCTACAATGAGCAGTTCTTC.

The rearrangement uses TRBV7-2 and TRBJ2-1; 11 bases line up with TRBD2. The trim removed 3 bases at V and 8 bases at J, leaving 9 bases unmatched. Germline V CDR1 and CDR2: SGHTA, FQGNSA. CDR3 length: 16 residues. In DNA, the CDR3 is TGTGCCAGCAGCTTTACCGGGACTAGCGGATTGGATGAGCAGTTCTTC. Amino acids: CASSFTGTSGLDEQFF.

This rearrangement joins TRBV9 to TRBJ2-2; D is unclear. Germline V gene sequence: CDR1 SGDLS, CDR2 YYNGEE. The CDR3 is made up of 12 amino acids. Trimming removed 4 bases at V and 6 bases at J, with 7 bases between. CDR3 in amino acids: CASSIEAGELFF. For the CDR3, the DNA is TGTGCCAGCAGCATAGAAGCCGGGGAGCTGTTTTTT.

The J gene is TRBJ2-7, the V gene TRBV7-3; 7 nucleotides agree with TRBD2. The CDR3 runs to 16 residues. Germline V lookup: CDR1 SGHTA, CDR2 FQGTGA. J was trimmed by 3 bases and V by 1 base; bases with no gene match: 9. CDR3 in amino acids: CASSLIGGEKVYEQYF. The CDR3 bases are TGTGCCAGCAGCTTAATTGGGGGGGAAAAAGTCTACGAGCAGTACTTC.

The V gene is TRBV5-1, the J gene TRBJ2-1, with 8 bases fitting TRBD2. The V gene end was trimmed by 4 bases and the J gene end by 6 bases; junction bases not matched to a gene: 9. CDR3 length equals 15 residues. The germline gives CDR1 SGHRS, CDR2 YFSETQ. The CDR3 bases are TGCGCCAGCAGCCTATCGGGAGGGCCTTTCAATGAGCAGTTCTTC. Its translation is CASSLSGGPFNEQFF.

The genes are TRBV7-6 and TRBJ2-5, with 11 bases that match TRBD2. The CDR3 extends over 17 amino acids. Per the germline V gene, CDR1 is SGHVS and CDR2 is FNYEAQ. Trimming removed 4 bases from V and 5 bases from J; junction bases left unmatched: 12. The CDR3 bases are TGTGCCAGCAGCTCAAGACTAGCGGGACCTGATCGGGAGACCCAGTACTTC. Amino acids: CASSSRLAGPDRETQYF.